This T cell receptor (beta chain) comes out of a study of blood T cell repertoires in COVID-19 (dated by TCRdb to about 2020). Study-wide context: The collaborator samples originated in the United States, Italy and Spain and spanned the acute and convalescent phases of COVID-19. A de-identified subject ID, COVID-19 status, age in years and sex were almost always included in the sample metadata. Where available, HLA class I and class II types were obtained from metadata supplied by the sample provider rather than from assay-based typing. The repertoires were released in a freely available public database meant as a resource for research on the immune response to SARS-CoV-2. Samples were obtained from the ongoing ImmuneRACE study (first 160 participants) and from about 1,300 subjects provided by 6 global collaborators. The prospective study material was composed of cDNA or gDNA derived from T cells, B-cell-depleted T cells, or PBMCs. Deeply sampled blood TCRbeta repertoires from subjects exposed to, actively infected with, or recovered from COVID-19 were included in the dataset.

As to this clone: The antigen this receptor binds is unknown. Base qualities are missing; no much larger clone stands one base away.

The research as a whole found: The amount of clinical and demographic metadata varied by source and participant and was provided uncurated.

Whole blood was collected in K2EDTA tubes by collaborating institutions according to the institutions' own protocols. For TCRbeta analysis, collaborators shipped samples as frozen whole blood, isolated PBMCs, or DNA extracted from either of those sample types. The immunoSEQ Assay, a bias-controlled multiplex PCR, was used to amplify TCRbeta CDR3 regions from genomic DNA. The paper's data handling went like this. The number of nucleated cells in each sample was estimated by amplification of reference gene primers within the assay. Sequence reads were collapsed and filtered to measure the absolute abundance of every unique TCRbeta CDR3 rearrangement. For each sample, productive Simpson clonality was calculated as the square root of Simpson's diversity index across productive rearrangements. Entries here come from immuneACCESS through TCRdb and include only in-frame sequences with V and J called. Some clones fail to appear in such tables; in the studies checked, an unresolved V gene covers under half of the shortfall, and the cause of the remainder is unknown. V, J and clone size are those of that table, while D and trimming were read from the DNA. The sample records 50,000 to 65,000 clones, around 90% of which are singletons. Over 3.5% of the sample lies in the top ten.

The germline ends are 9 bases apart after V is trimmed by 1 base and J by 4 bases. As encoded in the germline V gene, CDR1 is KGHDR while CDR2 is SFDVKD. The CDR3 has 14 amino acids, counting the end cysteine and phenylalanine. Left in the record is the CDR3 DNA by itself, 42 bases read in frame from the first base. The sample was peripheral blood. Recombination linked TRBV24-1 to TRBJ1-2; confidence is insufficient to name the D gene. The TCR originated in a man aged 45-60 years with active COVID-19. The nucleotide sequence reads as follows: TGTGCCACCAGTGATTTTACGGTTCCCTATGGCTACACCTTC. Protein translation: CATSDFTVPYGYTF.